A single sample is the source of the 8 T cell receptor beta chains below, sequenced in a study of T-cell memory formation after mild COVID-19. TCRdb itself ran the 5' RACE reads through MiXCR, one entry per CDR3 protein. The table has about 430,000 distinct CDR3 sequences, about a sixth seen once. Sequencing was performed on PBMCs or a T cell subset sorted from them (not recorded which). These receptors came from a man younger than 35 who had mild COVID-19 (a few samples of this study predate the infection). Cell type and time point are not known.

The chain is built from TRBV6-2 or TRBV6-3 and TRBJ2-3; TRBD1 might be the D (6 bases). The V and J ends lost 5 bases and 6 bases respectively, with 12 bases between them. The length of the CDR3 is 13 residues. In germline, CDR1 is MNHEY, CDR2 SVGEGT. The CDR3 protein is CASSLGGHDTQYF. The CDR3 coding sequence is TGTGCCAGCAGTCTTGGGGGCCACGATACGCAGTATTTT.

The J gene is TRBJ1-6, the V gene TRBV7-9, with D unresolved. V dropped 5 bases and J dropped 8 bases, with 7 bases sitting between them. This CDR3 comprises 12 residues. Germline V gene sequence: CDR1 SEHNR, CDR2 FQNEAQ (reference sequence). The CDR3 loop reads CASSLPDSPLHF. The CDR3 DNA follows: TGTGCCAGCAGCCTTCCGGATTCACCCCTCCACTTT.

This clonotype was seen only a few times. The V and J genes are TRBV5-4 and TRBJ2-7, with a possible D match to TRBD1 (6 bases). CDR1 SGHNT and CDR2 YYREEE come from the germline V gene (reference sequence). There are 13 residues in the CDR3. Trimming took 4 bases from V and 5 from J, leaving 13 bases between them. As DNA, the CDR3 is TGTGCCAGCAGCCCCTGGGACACCAACGAGCAGTACTTC. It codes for CASSPWDTNEQYF. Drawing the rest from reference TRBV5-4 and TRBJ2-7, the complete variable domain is ETGVTQSPTHLIKTRGQQVTLRCSSQSGHNTVSWYQQALGQGPQFIFQYYREEENGRGNFPPRFSGLQFPNYSSELNVNALELDDSALYLCASSPWDTNEQYFGPGTRLTVT.

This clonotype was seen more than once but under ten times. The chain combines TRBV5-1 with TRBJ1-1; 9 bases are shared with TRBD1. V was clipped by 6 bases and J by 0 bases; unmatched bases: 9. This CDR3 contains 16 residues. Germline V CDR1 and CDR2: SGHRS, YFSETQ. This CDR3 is CASTRRTGDLNTEAFF. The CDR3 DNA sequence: TGCGCCAGCACAAGAAGGACAGGGGACCTGAACACTGAAGCTTTCTTT.

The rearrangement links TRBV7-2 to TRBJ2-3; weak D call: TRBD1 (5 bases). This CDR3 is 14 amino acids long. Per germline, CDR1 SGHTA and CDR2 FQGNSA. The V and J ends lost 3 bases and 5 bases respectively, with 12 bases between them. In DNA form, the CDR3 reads TGTGCCAGCAGCTTTAGGGATACAGGAGATACGCAGTATTTT. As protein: CASSFRDTGDTQYF.

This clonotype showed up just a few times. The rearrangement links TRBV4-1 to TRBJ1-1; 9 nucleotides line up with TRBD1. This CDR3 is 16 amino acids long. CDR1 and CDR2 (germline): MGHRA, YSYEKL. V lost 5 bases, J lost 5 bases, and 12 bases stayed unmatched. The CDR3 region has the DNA TGCGCCAGCAGCGCGCGAGGGACAGGGTTGTGGACTGAAGCTTTCTTT. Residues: CASSARGTGLWTEAFF.

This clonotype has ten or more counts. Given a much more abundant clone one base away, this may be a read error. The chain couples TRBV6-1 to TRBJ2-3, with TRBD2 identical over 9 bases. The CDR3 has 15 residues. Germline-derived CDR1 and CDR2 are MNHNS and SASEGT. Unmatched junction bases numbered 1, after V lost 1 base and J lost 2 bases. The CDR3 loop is CASSEGGGATDTQYF. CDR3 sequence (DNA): TGTGCCAGCAGTGAAGGCGGGGGGGCCACAGATACGCAGTATTTT.

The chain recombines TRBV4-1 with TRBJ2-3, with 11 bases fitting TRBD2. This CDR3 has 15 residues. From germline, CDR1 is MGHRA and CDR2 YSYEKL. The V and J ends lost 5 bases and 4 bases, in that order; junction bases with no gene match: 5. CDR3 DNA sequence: TGCGCCAGCAGCAATAGCGGGGGGGCCTCAGATACGCAGTATTTT. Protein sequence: CASSNSGGASDTQYF.